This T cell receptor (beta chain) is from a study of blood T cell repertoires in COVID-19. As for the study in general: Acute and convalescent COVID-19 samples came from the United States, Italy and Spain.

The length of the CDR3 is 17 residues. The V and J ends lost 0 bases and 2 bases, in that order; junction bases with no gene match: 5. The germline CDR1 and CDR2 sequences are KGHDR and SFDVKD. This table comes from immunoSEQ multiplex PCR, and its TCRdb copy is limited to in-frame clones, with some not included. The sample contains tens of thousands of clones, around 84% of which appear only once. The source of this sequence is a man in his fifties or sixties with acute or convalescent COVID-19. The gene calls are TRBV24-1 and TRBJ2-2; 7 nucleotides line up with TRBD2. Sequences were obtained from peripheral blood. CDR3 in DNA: TGTGCCACCAGTGATTTGAGGGAGGGGACTAACACCGGGGAGCTGTTTTTT. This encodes CATSDLREGTNTGELFF.